These 13 T cell receptor beta chains originate from one sample sequenced in a study of blood T cell repertoires in COVID-19 (dated by TCRdb to about 2020). Libraries came from the immunoSEQ multiplex PCR assay. TCRdb re-hosts the immuneACCESS table, in-frame sequences only. Its copies lack some clones; in the studies checked, an unresolved V gene accounts for under half of them, and the cause for the rest is not known. The sample data list 30,000 to 40,000 clones, and 79% of these were observed just once. In total, the top ten clones hold approximately 23% of the sample. The specimen sequenced was peripheral blood. The receptor set was obtained from a man aged 65-85 years with acute or convalescent COVID-19.

The gene calls are TRBV28 and TRBJ1-5; D is undetermined. The V end was cut by 5 bases, the J end by 4 bases, with 6 bases between. There are 12 residues in the CDR3. CDR1 is MDHEN and CDR2 is SYDVKM in the germline V gene. CDR3 DNA: TGTGCCAGCAGTGCCGGGAATCAGCCCCAGCATTTT. This gives the protein CASSAGNQPQHF.

This clone is a singleton in its sample. DNA of the CDR3: TGTGCCAGTATGGTAGGGCCAGGGATGTATCAAGGCTATGGCTACACCTTC. Amino acids: CASMVGPGMYQGYGYTF. This chain connects TRBV19 to TRBJ1-2; a weak D match, TRBD1 (5 bases). CDR1 LNHDA and CDR2 SQIVND come from the germline V gene (reference sequence). This CDR3 has 17 amino acids. V was cut by 7 bases and J by 4 bases, with 25 bases left in between.

The rearrangement joins TRBV9 to TRBJ2-3, with D perhaps matching TRBD1 (6 bases). The CDR3 totals 14 residues. V was clipped by 3 bases and J by 3 bases, with 11 bases between them. Germline values: CDR1 SGDLS, CDR2 YYNGEE. Here the CDR3 reads CASSDGGWTDTQYF. The CDR3 nucleotides are TGTGCCAGCAGCGATGGGGGCTGGACAGATACGCAGTATTTT.

The chain is built from TRBV5-4 and TRBJ1-6, with TRBD1 matching 9 bases. The length of the CDR3 is 15 residues. Germline trimming cut 3 bases from V and 9 bases from J; bases unmatched to any gene: 7. Germline-derived CDR1 and CDR2 are SGHNT and YYREEE (reference sequence). CDR3: CASSSPGQGSSPLHF. For the CDR3, the DNA is TGTGCCAGCAGCTCACCCGGACAGGGGAGTTCACCCCTCCACTTT.

V usage is TRBV27 and J usage is TRBJ2-5; D perhaps matches TRBD2 (5 bases). Looked up from germline, CDR1 is MNHEY and CDR2 is SMNVEV (reference sequence). The CDR3 is 16 amino acids. V was pared by 2 bases and J by 2 bases, with 15 bases between. CDR3 sequence (DNA): TGTGCCAGCAGTTTAAGTGGAGGCCTAAGTCAAGAGACCCAGTACTTC. Its translation is CASSLSGGLSQETQYF.

The rearrangement uses TRBV5-1 and TRBJ1-1; possible D gene TRBD1, 5 bases. This CDR3 has 16 amino acids. The ends were cut back, 2 bases at V and 3 bases at J, with 17 bases in the middle. Per the germline V gene, CDR1 is SGHRS and CDR2 is YFSETQ. This CDR3 reads CASSLGQSGWDTEAFF. In DNA form, the CDR3 reads TGCGCCAGCAGCTTAGGACAATCAGGCTGGGACACTGAAGCTTTCTTT.

This rearrangement joins TRBV28 to TRBJ1-2, with 7 bases matching TRBD1. CDR1 MDHEN and CDR2 SYDVKM come from the germline V gene. The CDR3 is made up of 14 amino acids. V dropped 6 bases and J dropped 4; count of bases not matched to a gene: 8. The CDR3 nucleotides are TGTGCCAGCAGAGCTGGGACAGTGGCCTATGGCTACACCTTC. Residues: CASRAGTVAYGYTF.

This clone was recorded only once. This chain links TRBV19 with TRBJ2-7; TRBD1 matches 10 bases. There are 16 residues in the CDR3. Germline V lookup: CDR1 LNHDA, CDR2 SQIVND (reference sequence). V shed 6 bases and J 2 bases; nucleotides not matched to a gene: 10. CDR3 sequence reads: CASSLYAGTGAYEQYF. CDR3 nucleotide sequence: TGTGCCAGTAGCCTTTACGCCGGGACAGGGGCCTACGAGCAGTACTTC.

This chain links TRBV7-3 with TRBJ1-3; 8 nucleotides line up with TRBD1. V gave up 5 bases and J gave up 4 bases; unmatched junction bases: 7. In germline, CDR1 is SGHTA, CDR2 FQGTGA. The CDR3 contains 15 residues. CDR3 DNA sequence: TGTGCCAGCAGCCGGCAGGGGGCTGGAGGAAACACCATATATTTT. Its translation is CASSRQGAGGNTIYF.

This CDR3 is CASSTRSGRFQETQYF. The DNA of the CDR3 is TGTGCCAGCAGCACTCGTAGCGGGAGATTCCAAGAGACCCAGTACTTC. V gene TRBV5-4 combines with J gene TRBJ2-5, with 9 positions matching TRBD2. CDR3 length equals 16 residues. Looked up from germline, CDR1 is SGHNT and CDR2 is YYREEE (reference sequence). J lost 1 base, V lost 4 bases, and 8 bases had no gene match.

The J gene is TRBJ2-7, the V gene TRBV6-6, with TRBD2 identical over 8 bases. Germline CDR1 MNHNY, CDR2 SVGAGI (reference sequence). V trimming: 5 bases; J trimming: 6 bases; junction bases outside the gene matches: 6. The CDR3 runs to 13 residues. In nucleotides, the CDR3 is TGTGCCAGCAGTCCCGGGGGGGTGAGCGAGCAGTACTTC. Translation: CASSPGGVSEQYF.

The J gene is TRBJ1-2, the V gene TRBV7-9, with D possibly TRBD1 on 5 matching bases. Per the germline V gene, CDR1 is SEHNR and CDR2 is FQNEAQ (reference sequence). CDR3 length equals 12 residues. Trimming removed 1 base from V and 7 bases from J, with 7 bases in between. The CDR3 region is CASSLGQSGYTF. In nucleotides, the CDR3 is TGTGCCAGCAGCTTAGGACAGTCTGGCTACACCTTC.

The V and J genes are TRBV7-3 and TRBJ2-5; D might be TRBD1 (6 bases). The CDR3 contains 13 residues. Germline values: CDR1 SGHTA, CDR2 FQGTGA. V was shortened by 6 bases and J by 2 bases, with 10 bases between the two germline ends. CDR3 loop: CASSQDSQETQYF. CDR3 DNA sequence: TGTGCCAGCAGTCAGGACAGTCAAGAGACCCAGTACTTC.